This T cell receptor (beta chain) was captured by sequencing in a study of persistence of HIV-infected CD4 T cells. The overall study: Up to roughly 180 mL blood was drawn at multiple time points; a couple of donors had single-time leukapheresis.

This was the immunoSEQ version 4 assay in survey mode. Template was genomic DNA at about 9.3 ng/uL, with up to roughly 1 ug used per sample. Sequenced by immunoSEQ multiplex PCR; TCRdb stores in-frame clones only, minus some. The profile shows roughly 34,000 clones, 82% of them singletons. Study-wide results and caveats: CMV- and Gag-responding cells had lower TCRbeta richness than CD3/CD28-responding cells.

A word on this clone: What it binds is unknown.

The CDR3 sequence is 13 residues long. Germline loops: CDR1 SNHLY, CDR2 FYNNEI. The V gene lost 4 bases and the J gene lost 4 bases, with 8 bases spanning the gap. Lysates of CMV-infected fibroblasts at 9 to 10 ug/mL stimulated these cells. CD40L-negative CD69-negative CD45RO-high memory CD4+ T cells were sorted as populations depleted of antigen-responding cells. Source: CD4+ T cells sorted from PBMCs after roughly 18-hour stimulation, taken from a patient who received antiretroviral therapy. This sequence was found in an adult woman with HIV who was CMV-seropositive. The rearrangement joins TRBV2 to TRBJ1-5; D is perhaps TRBD1 (5 bases). The CDR3 protein is CASSGRVNQPQHF. Here the CDR3 DNA reads TGTGCCAGCAGTGGCAGGGTAAATCAGCCCCAGCATTTT.